These T cell receptor beta chains were read from a single sample in a study of T cells in Graves' hyperthyroidism and ophthalmopathy. MiXCR was run by TCRdb on the multiplex PCR reads, yielding one entry per CDR3 protein. The profile shows around 420,000 distinct CDR3 sequences, 15% to 19% of them singletons. The sequencing input was blood. These receptors originate from a woman aged 18 to 35 with Graves' hyperthyroidism. The CDR3 runs from the conserved cysteine through the conserved F or W. D genes are given only for firm matches. Clone size is not always given. Where it is, it says once, few, many or a class for expanded clones.

size | D | J | V | DNA | CDR3
. | TRBD2 | TRBJ2-1 | TRBV6-9 | TGTGCCAGCAGTTCGGAGTCAACTACTAGCGGGGTTGGTGAGCAGTTCTTC | CASSSESTTSGVGEQFF
many | . | TRBJ2-7 | TRBV12-3/TRBV12-4 | TGTGCCAGCCGTCTGGGGACGACTAACTACGAGCAGTACTTC | CASRLGTTNYEQYF
few | . | TRBJ1-5 | TRBV28 | TGTGCCAGCAGTCCGAGGCAGTGGAAGAACAATCAGCCCCAGCATTTT | CASSPRQWKNNQPQHF
few | . | TRBJ2-2 | TRBV10-3 | TGTGCCATCAGTGACCTTCGTACAGGGAACACCGGGGAGCTGTTTTTT | CAISDLRTGNTGELFF
many | TRBD1 | TRBJ2-7 | TRBV7-2 | TGTGCCAGCAGCTTGGGGACAGGCTCCTACGAGCAGTACTTC | CASSLGTGSYEQYF
many | TRBD2 | TRBJ2-7 | TRBV27 | TGTGCCAGCAGTTTATCGCTAGCGGATACCTACGAGCAGTACTTC | CASSLSLADTYEQYF
. | . | TRBJ1-5 | TRBV28 | TGTGCCAGCAGTTTAGGGGGGTGGGGGGGGGGCAATCAGCCCCAGCATTTT | CASSLGGWGGGNQPQHF
many | TRBD1 | TRBJ2-4 | TRBV18 | TGTGCCAGCTCACCTGCGACAGGGGGAAACATTCAGTACTTC | CASSPATGGNIQYF
. | . | TRBJ2-1 | TRBV29-1 | TGCACTGCGTCGGCTGGATACAATGAGCAGTTCTTC | CTASAGYNEQFF
once | . | TRBJ1-2 | TRBV19 | TGTGCCAGTAGTCCCCTGACAGCCTATGGCTACACCTTC | CASSPLTAYGYTF
once | . | TRBJ1-2 | TRBV7-9 | TGTGCCAGCAGCCCCTCTTATTCGGATGGCTACACCTTC | CASSPSYSDGYTF
. | TRBD1 | TRBJ1-2 | TRBV19 | TGTGCCAGTAGTCGGGACAGTGATTCATATGGCTACACCTTC | CASSRDSDSYGYTF
many | . | TRBJ1-4 | TRBV7-8 | TGTGCCAGCAGCACCGGCGCAGGAGGTGAAAAACTGTTTTTT | CASSTGAGGEKLFF
many | TRBD2 | TRBJ2-7 | TRBV7-9 | TGTGCCAGCAGCCGCGACGGGACTAACTACGAGCAGTACTTC | CASSRDGTNYEQYF
. | TRBD2 | TRBJ2-7 | TRBV27 | TGTGCCAGCAGTCGGCAAGCGGGGGCCACCTACGAGCAGTACTTC | CASSRQAGATYEQYF
. | . | TRBJ1-1 | TRBV9 | TGTGCCAGCAGCCCAGGGGAAACTGAAGCTTTCTTT | CASSPGETEAFF
many | . | TRBJ2-3 | TRBV28 | TGTGCCAGCAGTTTGTTCGGGATCACAGATACGCAGTATTTT | CASSLFGITDTQYF
few | . | TRBJ1-4 | TRBV7-8 | TGTGCCAGCAGCTTCAGAGAGGGATATGAAAAACTGTTTTTT | CASSFREGYEKLFF
many | . | TRBJ2-6 | TRBV6-2/TRBV6-3 | TGTGCCAGCGTCCACGGTTCCTCTGGGGCCAACGTCCTGACTTTC | CASVHGSSGANVLTF
many | TRBD1 | TRBJ1-4 | TRBV11-1 | TGTGCCAGCAGCGCGGGACAGGTGATTACCGAAAAACTGTTTTTT | CASSAGQVITEKLFF
many | TRBD1 | TRBJ1-1 | TRBV7-9 | TGTGCCAGCAGCACACCCCGACCCGGGACAGGGGGCGCCGTTGTAACTGAAGCTTTCTTT | CASSTPRPGTGGAVVTEAFF
. | . | TRBJ1-2 | TRBV9 | TGTGCCAGCAGCGTAGAGACCGATTATGGCTACACCTTC | CASSVETDYGYTF
. | . | TRBJ1-2 | TRBV5-1 | TGCGCCAGCAGCTTGGATGGGGTTAGTGGCTACACCTTC | CASSLDGVSGYTF
many | . | TRBJ2-3 | TRBV7-3 | TGTGCCAGCAGCCCGTCGGCGCCCACAGATACGCAGTATTTT | CASSPSAPTDTQYF
few | . | TRBJ2-7 | TRBV7-9 | TGTGCCAGCAGCTTAACCCAGGCCGGTTCCTACGAGCAGTACTTC | CASSLTQAGSYEQYF
many | TRBD1 | TRBJ1-1 | TRBV29-1 | TGCAGCGTCCCAGAAAGGCCTCCGGGACAGGGGAGCGCTGAAGCTTTCTTT | CSVPERPPGQGSAEAFF
many | . | TRBJ2-5 | TRBV12-3/TRBV12-4 | TGTGCCAGCAGTTCTTTTAGAGAAGAGACCCAGTACTTC | CASSSFREETQYF
many | . | TRBJ1-1 | TRBV4-1 | TGCGCCAGCAGCCAAGATCGTCGGGCGTTAAGCGCTTTCTTT | CASSQDRRALSAFF
. | TRBD1 | TRBJ2-7 | TRBV6-1 | TGTGCCAGCAGTCCCCGGACAGGTTATACCTACGAGCAGTACTTC | CASSPRTGYTYEQYF
. | . | TRBJ2-7 | TRBV5-5 | TGTGCCAGCAGCTTGGCCGGTCGGGGGGCCTCCTACGAGCAGTACTTC | CASSLAGRGASYEQYF
many | . | TRBJ2-5 | TRBV7-8 | TGTGCCAGCAGCTACCGGGACAAGAGACAAGAGACCCAGTACTTC | CASSYRDKRQETQYF
few | TRBD1 | TRBJ1-4 | TRBV12-3/TRBV12-4 | TGTGCCAGCAGCAGGGACAGGGGGTATGCCAATGAAAAACTGTTTTTT | CASSRDRGYANEKLFF
many | TRBD2 | TRBJ2-7 | TRBV28 | TGTGCCAGCAGTTCCCAGGGGAGCGGGGGGGCCTTCGCCGAGCAGTACTTC | CASSSQGSGGAFAEQYF
. | . | TRBJ2-1 | TRBV13 | TGTGCCAGCAGCTTCCTCTTACTCTCCTACAATGAGCAGTTCTTC | CASSFLLLSYNEQFF
many | TRBD1 | TRBJ1-5 | TRBV7-2 | TGTGCCAGCAGCGCGGGACAGATAAGCAATCAGCCCCAGCATTTT | CASSAGQISNQPQHF
many | . | TRBJ2-5 | TRBV18 | TGTGCCAGCTCACCCCAGGAAGGGCAAGAGACCCAGTACTTC | CASSPQEGQETQYF
many | . | TRBJ1-1 | TRBV2 | TGTGCCAGCAGTGAAGAATTGGTTGAGGGCACTGAAGCTTTCTTT | CASSEELVEGTEAFF
many | TRBD2 | TRBJ2-1 | TRBV29-1 | TGCAGCGTTGTAGGGCTAGCGGGAGAGGAGCAGTTCTTC | CSVVGLAGEEQFF
. | . | TRBJ2-1 | TRBV7-9 | TGTGCCAGCAGCCTAGAGGGGCAGGGCAATGAGCAGTTCTTC | CASSLEGQGNEQFF
few | TRBD1 | TRBJ1-5 | TRBV19 | TGTGCCAGTAGTATGACAGGGGGCCTTAGCAATCAGCCCCAGCATTTT | CASSMTGGLSNQPQHF
few | . | TRBJ1-1 | TRBV25-1 | TGTGCCAGCAGTGAATCGGTAACAGCCGAAGCTTTCTTT | CASSESVTAEAFF
. | TRBD2 | TRBJ2-3 | TRBV5-8 | TGTGCCAGCAGCCGACTAGCGGGGGGTACATATACGCAGTATTTT | CASSRLAGGTYTQYF
many | . | TRBJ2-1 | TRBV7-6 | TGTGCCAGCAGCTTCAGCCACAATGAGCAGTTCTTC | CASSFSHNEQFF
. | . | TRBJ2-5 | TRBV10-1 | TGCGCCAGCAGTGACCTAGCGTCCTCGGCGGAGACCCAGTACTTC | CASSDLASSAETQYF
. | TRBD2 | TRBJ2-1 | TRBV5-1 | TGCGCCAGCAGCTTCGGGACTAGCGGGAGATTAGGGTACAATGAGCAGTTCTTC | CASSFGTSGRLGYNEQFF
. | TRBD2 | TRBJ2-3 | TRBV29-1 | TGCAGCTATTATAGACGGGGGGGGAAAGATACGCAGTATTTT | CSYYRRGGKDTQYF
few | . | TRBJ1-2 | TRBV20-1 | TGCAGTGCCATGGAGTCCGCGCGGGCCTATGGCTACACCTTC | CSAMESARAYGYTF
. | TRBD1 | TRBJ1-6 | TRBV6-1 | TGTGCCAGCAGTCGACAGGGAAAGTATAATTCACCCCTCCACTTT | CASSRQGKYNSPLHF
many | TRBD1 | TRBJ1-2 | TRBV24-1 | TGTGCCACCAGTCCTCCCGGGGGACAGGGCCTCAATGGCTACACCTTC | CATSPPGGQGLNGYTF
. | TRBD1 | TRBJ2-7 | TRBV6-2/TRBV6-3 | TGTGCCAGCAGTCGTAAGAGGGACAGCGACTCCTACGAGCAGTACTTC | CASSRKRDSDSYEQYF
. | . | TRBJ2-5 | TRBV10-3 | TGTGCCATCAGTGAGTCGTCTAGCAGGGTGGAGACCCAGTACTTC | CAISESSSRVETQYF
many | . | TRBJ2-1 | TRBV11-2 | TGTGCCAGCAGGAGACTAGGGTACAATGAGCAGTTCTTC | CASRRLGYNEQFF
few | . | TRBJ1-2 | TRBV20-1 | TGCAGTGCTCGACGAGACACTGGCTACACCTTC | CSARRDTGYTF
. | . | TRBJ1-1 | TRBV5-1 | TGCGCCAGCAGCTTAGACAGCTCTCTCACTGAAGCTTTCTTT | CASSLDSSLTEAFF
few | . | TRBJ2-5 | TRBV19 | TGTGCCAGTAGGCCTAGGGGGAGAGGAGAGACCCAGTACTTC | CASRPRGRGETQYF
few | TRBD2 | TRBJ2-1 | TRBV19 | TGTGCCAGTAGTGGACTAGCGGGAGTCAAAAGGGATGAGCAGTTCTTC | CASSGLAGVKRDEQFF
many | . | TRBJ2-5 | TRBV6-2/TRBV6-3 | TGTGCCAGCAGTAATATCCGGGACCGACAAGAGACCCAGTACTTC | CASSNIRDRQETQYF
. | . | TRBJ2-3 | TRBV5-1 | TGCGCCAGCAGCAGGGACGGAACGAGCACAGATACGCAGTATTTT | CASSRDGTSTDTQYF
few | . | TRBJ2-7 | TRBV4-2 | TGTGCCAGCAGCTACCTGCCCGGGAGAGACTACGAGCAGTACTTC | CASSYLPGRDYEQYF
few | TRBD1 | TRBJ1-5 | TRBV19 | TGTGCCAGTAGTAGCCCTTACAGGGGGCTTCAGCCCCAGCATTTT | CASSSPYRGLQPQHF